This TCR beta chain was sequenced during a study of T cells in Graves' hyperthyroidism and ophthalmopathy. The V end lost 5 bases, the J end lost 1 base, and 8 bases lay between the germline ends. CDR3 size: 13 residues. Germline V gene data show CDR1 as SGHAT and CDR2 as FQNNGV. RNA transcripts were the template for amplifying TCR beta CDR3 regions. The primer set for the first-round RT-PCR of the TCR CDR3 was HTBI. MiXCR was run by TCRdb on the multiplex PCR reads, yielding one entry per CDR3 protein. This table has around 300,000 distinct CDR3 sequences, about 14% appearing once. The sequence derives from a woman aged 30 to 39 with Graves' hyperthyroidism. J is TRBJ2-5 and V is TRBV11-2, with D tentatively TRBD1 (5 bases). The sample consisted of blood. The chain's CDR3 is CASSQGFQETQYF. CDR3 nucleotide sequence: TGTGCCAGCAGCCAGGGATTCCAAGAGACCCAGTACTTC.